This T cell receptor (beta chain) derives from a study of CD8+ T cells in alopecia areata. Across the whole study: Percent of scalp involved defined treated patients' severity scores.

Concerning this clone: The antigen is unknown.

Treatment here: oral pan-JAK inhibitor, 5-10 mg twice daily. General study points: Tofacitinib did not eliminate many expanded lesional clones from scalp or blood. Lesional scalp displayed greater clonality than normal scalp, most notably in alopecia totalis/universalis.

Investigators isolated RNA and reverse transcribed it into cDNA to act as the sequencing template. Measured with immunoSEQ multiplex PCR; TCRdb has only the in-frame clones, and not every one. This sample has over 70,000 clones; around 65% occur once, and the top ten carry about a quarter. The CDR3 is 11 residues long. Trimming shortened V by 5 bases and J by 8 bases, and 9 bases separated the two germline ends. Germline assignment: CDR1 SNHLY and CDR2 FYNNEI. The chain combines TRBV2 with TRBJ1-1; D is ambiguous. The sequence was collected from a human donor with alopecia areata. Sequenced here: CD8+ T cells sorted from blood, sampled at week 24, from a patient treated with tofacitinib. CDR3 DNA: TGTGCCAGCAGTCTCACCCCCGAAGCTTTCTTT. This codes for CASSLTPEAFF.